The 22 T cell receptor beta chains presented below share a single source sample, sequenced in a study of blood T cells in healthy people across ages. Alongside a J-beta primer mix, a sample-barcoded 5' primer served in a second PCR lasting 7 to 11 cycles. TCRdb recomputed calls from the 5' RACE reads with MiXCR, one row per CDR3 protein. The sample includes some 760,000 distinct CDR3 sequences, 20% to 25% of them seen just once. These data were likewise used in another study, on T cells of mothers and their children.

Material for sequencing was blood. Receptor source: a boy under 18 in good health.

This clonotype was picked up a small number of times. The gene calls are TRBV7-9 and TRBJ1-4; TRBD1 matches 8 bases. This CDR3 comprises 14 residues. Germline CDR1 is SEHNR and CDR2 is FQNEAQ (reference sequence). The trim removed 3 bases at V and 6 bases at J, leaving 3 bases unmatched. Here the CDR3 DNA reads TGTGCCAGCAGCTTGGACAGGGATTATGAAAAACTGTTTTTT. Its translation: CASSLDRDYEKLFF.

This clonotype was counted only a few times. The V call is TRBV7-8, the J call TRBJ2-4; the match to TRBD1 covers 7 bases. CDR1 SGHVS and CDR2 FQNEAQ come from the germline V gene. This CDR3 is built from 14 residues. V shed 5 bases, J shed 8 bases, and the junction held 9 bases outside the gene matches. The CDR3 DNA reads TGTGCCAGCAGCCCTAGACAGGGAAGGGACATTCAGTACTTC. Its translation: CASSPRQGRDIQYF. Full variable domain (remainder filled in from reference TRBV7-8 and TRBJ2-4): GAGVSQSPRYKVAKRGQDVALRCDPISGHVSLFWYQQALGQGPEFLTYFQNEAQLDKSGLPSDRFFAERPEGSVSTLKIQRTQQEDSAVYLCASSPRQGRDIQYFGAGTRLSVL.

The rearrangement uses TRBV9 and TRBJ1-6; no firm D call. CDR3 length equals 16 residues. V was pared by 3 bases and J by 0 bases, with 10 bases between. The germline V gene encodes CDR1 SGDLS and CDR2 YYNGEE. CDR3 DNA: TGTGCCAGCAGCGCCAGCCCGAGCTCCTATAATTCACCCCTCCACTTT. Amino acid sequence: CASSASPSSYNSPLHF.

There are a few counts of this clonotype. This sequence joins TRBV6-6 and TRBJ2-5; possible D gene TRBD1, 6 bases. The assigned J gene may be wrong: the sequence end matches TRBJ2-7 better. Germline CDR1 and CDR2: MNHNY and SVGAGI (reference sequence). The CDR3 extends over 13 amino acids. The CDR3 nucleotides read TGTGCCAGCAGTTACGAGGGGGCCTACGAGCAGTACTTC. Its protein is CASSYEGAYEQYF.

The chain couples TRBV9 to TRBJ2-2, with D hard to call. The CDR3 totals 16 residues. Trimming removed 0 bases from V and 4 bases from J, with 13 bases in between. CDR1 and CDR2 (germline): SGDLS, YYNGEE. In DNA, the CDR3 is TGTGCCAGCAGCGTAGGCCCCAAGAAAAGCACCGGGGAGCTGTTTTTT. Its translation: CASSVGPKKSTGELFF.

The chain joins TRBV13 to TRBJ2-7, with D maybe TRBD2 (6 bases). The ends were cut back, 1 base at V and 0 bases at J, with 13 bases in the middle. Germline lookup yields CDR1 PRHDT and CDR2 FYEKMQ (reference sequence). The CDR3 has 16 residues. The chain's CDR3 is CASSLAGRGLSYEQYF. CDR3 DNA sequence: TGTGCCAGCAGCTTAGCAGGGCGGGGACTCTCCTACGAGCAGTACTTC.

This clonotype was detected a few times. This rearrangement joins TRBV15 to TRBJ1-4; a possible D gene is TRBD1 (6 bases). The CDR3 spans 16 residues. Germline CDR1 and CDR2: LNHNV and YYDKDF (reference sequence). The V and J ends lost 5 bases and 10 bases respectively, with 23 bases between them. Here the CDR3 DNA reads TGTGCCACCAGCGCAAATCTACTAGGGGGGGCAGGAAAACTGTTTTTT. Its translation: CATSANLLGGAGKLFF.

In nucleotides, the CDR3 is TGTGCCAGCAGGCGGGCAGCAACCTACGAGCAGTACTTC. It codes for CASRRAATYEQYF. The chain employs TRBV4-2 and TRBJ2-5, with D maybe TRBD2 (5 bases). The DNA end is a closer match to TRBJ2-7, so the J assignment may be wrong. Germline values: CDR1 LGHNA, CDR2 YNFKEQ. This CDR3 contains 13 residues.

This clonotype was seen a single time. This chain connects TRBV3-1 to TRBJ2-7; 13 positions agree with TRBD2. The CDR3 totals 15 residues. After removal of 3 bases from V and 3 bases from J, the junction contained 2 bases not matched to a gene. The germline V gene has CDR1 LGHDT and CDR2 YNNKEL (reference sequence). CDR3 coding DNA: TGTGCCAGCAGCCAGGGGACTAGCGGGATCTACGAGCAGTACTTC. This sequence encodes CASSQGTSGIYEQYF.

This clonotype was recorded a few times. J is TRBJ2-1 and V is TRBV2, with D hard to call. CDR1 is SNHLY, CDR2 FYNNEI, per germline. The CDR3 runs 16 residues. Trimming cost V 7 bases and J 6 bases, with 22 bases left between them. The CDR3 protein is CASNAPFLSDGNEQFF. The CDR3 nucleotides are TGTGCCAGCAACGCTCCTTTTCTGTCGGATGGCAATGAGCAGTTCTTC.

The V call is TRBV2, the J call TRBJ1-2; 9 bases map to TRBD1. From germline, CDR1 is SNHLY and CDR2 FYNNEI. J was trimmed by 2 bases and V by 7 bases; bases with no gene match: 5. CDR3 length equals 14 residues. CDR3 region: CASTDRGGNYGYTF. CDR3 nucleotide sequence: TGTGCCAGCACCGACAGGGGGGGGAACTATGGCTACACCTTC. Together with reference TRBV2 and TRBJ1-2, the CDR3 gives the full variable domain: EPEVTQTPSHQVTQMGQEVILRCVPISNHLYFYWYRQILGQKVEFLVSFYNNEISEKSEIFDDQFSVERPDGSNFTLKIRSTKLEDSAMYFCASTDRGGNYGYTFGSGTRLTVV.

The rearrangement links TRBV29-1 to TRBJ2-3; no firm D call. CDR1 and CDR2 (germline): SQVTM, ANQGSEA. Trimming removed 1 base at V and 2 bases at J, with 7 bases between. The CDR3 has 13 residues. The CDR3 loop reads CSVEAPYTDTQYF. The CDR3 DNA reads TGCAGCGTTGAAGCTCCCTACACAGATACGCAGTATTTT.

Here the CDR3 DNA reads TGTGCCAGCACCCCCTTGAGGGGTGCCTACAATGAGCAGTTCTTC. This gives the protein CASTPLRGAYNEQFF. The J gene is TRBJ2-1, the V gene TRBV11-2; the D call may be TRBD1 or TRBD2 (5 bases each). V lost 7 bases to trimming and J lost 2 bases, with 15 bases between them. Germline V lookup: CDR1 SGHAT, CDR2 FQNNGV. The CDR3 is 15 amino acids.

The genes are TRBV12-3 or TRBV12-4 and TRBJ1-4, with 7 nucleotides matching TRBD1. CDR3 size: 14 residues. V was clipped by 3 bases and J by 8 bases; unmatched bases: 6. CDR3 sequence reads: CASSFQGEGEKLFF. The CDR3 nucleotides read TGTGCCAGCAGTTTTCAGGGGGAAGGAGAAAAACTGTTTTTT.

The rearrangement joins TRBV20-1 to TRBJ1-4, with 8 bases matching TRBD1. CDR3 length: 13 residues. V trimming: 4 bases; J trimming: 7 bases; junction bases outside the gene matches: 5. Germline V CDR1 and CDR2: DFQATT, SNEGSKA (reference sequence). CDR3 bases: TGCAGTGCTACGACAGGGGACACTGAAAAACTGTTTTTT. Protein product: CSATTGDTEKLFF.

In its sample, this clonotype was seen many times. The rearrangement links TRBV7-9 to TRBJ1-4, with TRBD1 as a possible D gene (5 bases). There are 14 residues in the CDR3. Between the trimmed V and J ends, which lost 0 bases and 8 bases, there was a span of 10 bases. The germline V gene encodes CDR1 SEHNR and CDR2 FQNEAQ (reference sequence). CDR3 coding DNA: TGTGCCAGCAGCTTAGCGCAGGGCGGCGAAAAACTGTTTTTT. Translation gives CASSLAQGGEKLFF.

The chain combines TRBV11-2 with TRBJ2-1, with 9 bases that match TRBD2. With the DNA end fitting TRBJ2-7 better, the J assignment may be wrong. The CDR3 runs 18 residues. Germline-derived CDR1 and CDR2 are SGHAT and FQNNGV. The CDR3 sequence is CASSLERLAGNSYNEQYF. The CDR3 DNA is TGTGCCAGCAGCTTAGAACGGCTAGCGGGGAACTCCTACAATGAGCAGTACTTC.

The chain joins TRBV29-1 to TRBJ2-1; possibly TRBD1 for D (6 bases). Near its end, the DNA agrees better with TRBJ2-7, so the J call may be wrong. This CDR3 region has 13 residues. Germline V CDR1 and CDR2: SQVTM, ANQGSEA. The CDR3 spells CSVITGITYEQYF. The CDR3 DNA follows: TGCAGCGTTATCACAGGGATAACGTACGAGCAGTACTTC.

This clonotype was counted a few times. The gene calls are TRBV11-2 and TRBJ2-1; D not certain. Trimming left V 4 bases short and J 14 bases short, with 15 bases between. The CDR3 runs 12 residues. Per germline, CDR1 SGHAT and CDR2 FQNNGV. CDR3 amino acids: CASSSYLEAEFF. Here the CDR3 DNA reads TGTGCCAGCAGCTCCTACCTCGAGGCGGAGTTCTTC.

This clonotype was observed a few times. The chain combines TRBV13 with TRBJ2-5, with D possibly matching TRBD2 (5 bases). The CDR3 consists of 13 residues. V was clipped by 6 bases and J by 4 bases, with 12 bases between them. Germline V gene data show CDR1 as PRHDT and CDR2 as FYEKMQ (reference sequence). CDR3 sequence reads: CASSSGDRETQYF. CDR3 bases: TGTGCCAGCAGTTCCGGGGATAGAGAGACCCAGTACTTC.

This rearrangement joins TRBV7-9 to TRBJ1-4; 8 bases agree with TRBD1. Germline lookup yields CDR1 SEHNR and CDR2 FQNEAQ (reference sequence). The J segment lost 7 bases and the V segment lost 5 bases, leaving 6 bases of the junction unmatched. The CDR3 spans 14 residues. The CDR3: CASSRQGRAEKLFF. The CDR3 coding sequence is TGTGCCAGCAGCAGACAGGGGAGGGCTGAAAAACTGTTTTTT.

This clonotype occurred a few times. The chain is built from TRBV5-8 and TRBJ2-2; no clear D. CDR3 length: 13 amino acids. Germline assignment: CDR1 SGHTS and CDR2 YDEGEE. V was shortened by 0 bases and J by 6 bases, with 6 bases between the two germline ends. The CDR3 DNA follows: TGTGCCAGCAGCTTGGGGAGCTCCGGGGAGCTGTTTTTT. Protein: CASSLGSSGELFF.